The clone carrying this T cell receptor beta chain has a handful of counts. The antigen is not known. This sample was taken from a study of blood T cells in healthy people across ages. A sample-barcoded 5' primer and a J-beta primer mix were used in a second PCR of roughly 7 to 12 cycles. Per-sample output comprised a minimum of 3 million paired-end reads containing CDR3. TCRdb redid the calling of the 5' RACE reads with MiXCR, one entry per CDR3 protein. The sample consists of 550,000 to 650,000 distinct CDR3 sequences, about 30% of them appearing once. Study-level results: When set beside aged donors, long-lived donors presented more naive CD4+ cells and higher diversity. With naive T cell percentage, TCR beta diversity showed a strong correlation.

The CDR3 runs to 14 residues. The germline V and J ends were trimmed by 3 bases and 0 bases, with 6 bases remaining between them. Germline V lookup: CDR1 MDHEN, CDR2 SYDVKM. The source is a woman older than 75 in good health. The specimen was blood. V gene TRBV28 combines with J gene TRBJ1-5; D is unclear. This CDR3 is CASSFAYSNQPQHF. The CDR3 DNA reads TGTGCCAGCAGTTTTGCTTATAGCAATCAGCCCCAGCATTTT. Full variable domain (outside the CDR3, taken from reference TRBV28 and TRBJ1-5): DVKVTQSSRYLVKRTGEKVFLECVQDMDHENMFWYRQDPGLGLRLIYFSYDVKMKEKGDIPEGYSVSREKKERFSLILESASTNQTSMYLCASSFAYSNQPQHFGDGTRLSIL.